The next 18 T cell receptor beta chains were all read from a single sample in a study of cytomegalovirus exposure and HLA in healthy donors. Assay used: immunoSEQ multiplex PCR; TCRdb lists only in-frame clones, some missing. The sample shows some 150,000 clones, roughly nine tenths of them seen only once. What was sequenced was PBMCs. These receptors all stem from a woman younger than 35 in good health and CMV-seropositive.

V is TRBV6-6 and J is TRBJ2-7; D is possibly TRBD1 (6 bases). The CDR3 spans 13 residues. The V gene's germline CDR1 is MNHNY and CDR2 SVGAGI (reference sequence). V was cut by 6 bases and J by 3 bases, with 12 bases left in between. CDR3 coding DNA: TGTGCCAGCAGCCCGACAGGTTACTACGAGCAGTACTTC. Encoded protein: CASSPTGYYEQYF.

V usage is TRBV28 and J usage is TRBJ2-7; D remains unclear. Trimming removed 4 bases at V and 3 bases at J, with 10 bases between. This CDR3 is built from 13 residues. Germline V gene data show CDR1 as MDHEN and CDR2 as SYDVKM. The chain's CDR3 is CASSSRTYYEQYF. CDR3 nucleotides: TGTGCCAGCAGTTCCAGAACATACTACGAGCAGTACTTC.

This clone is a singleton in its sample. V and J are TRBV2 and TRBJ2-6; 7 bases agree with TRBD1. Germline V gene data show CDR1 as SNHLY and CDR2 as FYNNEI. V was clipped by 8 bases and J by 0 bases; unmatched bases: 4. This CDR3 is 15 amino acids long. CDR3 residues: CASGTALSGANVLTF. In DNA form, the CDR3 reads TGTGCCAGCGGGACAGCGCTCTCTGGGGCCAACGTCCTGACTTTC.

This clone was detected once. CDR3 amino acids: CASSVPAGGGETQYF. CDR3 DNA sequence: TGTGCCAGCAGCGTACCAGCGGGAGGAGGTGAGACCCAGTACTTC. The chain joins TRBV9 to TRBJ2-5; 9 bases map to TRBD2. The CDR3 consists of 15 residues. CDR1 and CDR2 from the germline V gene are SGDLS and YYNGEE. Losses at the gene ends were 1 base for V and 5 bases for J; bases not matched to a gene: 6.

The chain uses TRBV27 and TRBJ1-1; D is possibly TRBD1 (5 bases). With 3 bases removed from V and 1 base from J, the gap between germline ends came to 6 bases. The CDR3 totals 13 residues. Germline V gene data show CDR1 as MNHEY and CDR2 as SMNVEV (reference sequence). The CDR3 region has the DNA TGTGCCAGCAGTTTGGGGGGGAACACTGAAGCTTTCTTT. Amino acids: CASSLGGNTEAFF.

The J gene is TRBJ1-2, the V gene TRBV25-1, with a weak D call TRBD1 (6 bases). This CDR3 contains 13 residues. The germline V gene encodes CDR1 MGHDK and CDR2 SYGVNS. The germline V and J ends were trimmed by 3 bases and 2 bases, with 7 bases remaining between them. The CDR3 DNA sequence: TGTGCCAGCAGTGATGGGACAAACTATGGCTACACCTTC. It translates to CASSDGTNYGYTF.

As DNA, the CDR3 is TGTGCCAGCAGCCAGGCCGGGACTGGTTACAATGAGCAGTTCTTC. Encoded protein: CASSQAGTGYNEQFF. The rearrangement uses TRBV7-2 and TRBJ2-1, with D maybe TRBD2 (6 bases). The germline V gene has CDR1 SGHTA and CDR2 FQGNSA. The CDR3 runs to 15 residues. V shed 5 bases and J shed 4 bases, with 15 bases lying between them.

This clone appeared a few times. V and J are TRBV19 and TRBJ2-7; D remains ambiguous. V lost 5 bases and J lost 3, with 11 bases in between. The CDR3 totals 13 residues. CDR1 LNHDA and CDR2 SQIVND come from the germline V gene (reference sequence). The CDR3 sequence is CASSAQDYYEQYF. The DNA for the CDR3 is TGTGCCAGTAGTGCGCAGGATTACTACGAGCAGTACTTC.

The V call is TRBV6-5, the J call TRBJ2-7; no reliable D call. Trimming took 4 bases from V and 0 from J, leaving 10 bases between them. The V gene's germline CDR1 is MNHEY and CDR2 SVGAGI. The CDR3 contains 14 residues. CDR3 in amino acids: CASSSGGYSYEQYF. The CDR3 DNA is TGTGCCAGCAGTTCTGGCGGATACTCCTACGAGCAGTACTTC.

The CDR3: CSTQRLSVSTGELFF. The DNA of the CDR3 is TGCAGCACCCAAAGACTTAGCGTTTCCACCGGGGAGCTGTTTTTT. This chain links TRBV29-1 with TRBJ2-2; possible D gene TRBD2, 5 bases. V was trimmed by 8 bases and J by 4 bases, leaving 20 bases between them. The CDR3 runs to 15 residues. Germline V lookup: CDR1 SQVTM, CDR2 ANQGSEA.

The rearrangement links TRBV6-4 to TRBJ1-2; 8 nucleotides line up with TRBD1. V gave up 7 bases and J gave up 3 bases; unmatched junction bases: 16. Germline V CDR1 and CDR2: MRHNA, SNTAGT. The CDR3 is 17 residues long. The CDR3 loop reads CASKIRPFNRGDYGYTF. The CDR3 nucleotides are TGTGCCAGCAAGATCAGGCCCTTTAACAGGGGGGACTATGGCTACACCTTC.

CDR3 DNA sequence: TGTGCCAGCAGCCTCAGGGGGGAGACTAGCACAGATACGCAGTATTTT. It yields the protein CASSLRGETSTDTQYF. J is TRBJ2-3 and V is TRBV5-5, with D possibly TRBD1 on 7 matching bases. CDR1 is SGHKS, CDR2 YYEKEE, per germline (reference sequence). Trimming stripped 4 bases from V and 0 bases from J, with 15 bases between. The CDR3 is made up of 16 amino acids.

The V and J genes are TRBV5-4 and TRBJ2-1; 8 bases agree with TRBD1. CDR1 is SGHNT and CDR2 is YYREEE in the germline V gene (reference sequence). The CDR3 is 16 amino acids. Trimming at V came to 3 bases and at J to 1 base, leaving 6 bases not matched to a gene. The CDR3 DNA reads TGTGCCAGCAGCTCGGGACAGGATGTTTCCTACAATGAGCAGTTCTTC. It encodes CASSSGQDVSYNEQFF.

The chain couples TRBV7-9 to TRBJ1-4, with 9 bases matching TRBD1. Looked up from germline, CDR1 is SEHNR and CDR2 is FQNEAQ (reference sequence). The V segment lost 4 bases and the J segment 7 bases; nucleotides outside the gene matches: 7. CDR3 length: 15 amino acids. The chain's CDR3 is CASSSPGQGIEKLFF. The CDR3 coding sequence is TGTGCCAGCAGCTCTCCGGGACAGGGTATTGAAAAACTGTTTTTT.

This clone came up a few times. The CDR3 reads CASSVQTEAFF. CDR3 coding DNA: TGTGCCAGCAGTGTCCAGACTGAAGCTTTCTTT. V and J are TRBV2 and TRBJ1-1, with D unresolved. Germline V CDR1 and CDR2: SNHLY, FYNNEI. This CDR3 spans 11 amino acids. V lost 4 bases and J 5 bases, leaving 5 bases between the germline ends.

The chain has TRBV6-5 and TRBJ1-3; no firm D call. V lost 0 bases, J lost 3 bases, and 6 bases lay in between. The CDR3 loop spans 14 amino acids. Germline CDR1 reads MNHEY; CDR2 reads SVGAGI. DNA for the CDR3: TGTGCCAGCAGTTACTCGAGAGGTGGAAACACCATATATTTT. Translating it yields CASSYSRGGNTIYF.

This chain connects TRBV18 to TRBJ2-7; the D gene is possibly TRBD1 (6 bases). This CDR3 has 12 residues. Germline V gene lookup returns CDR1 KGHSH and CDR2 LQKENI. With 1 base removed from V and 5 bases from J, the gap between germline ends came to 6 bases. CDR3 region: CASSPQGDEQYF. CDR3 DNA sequence: TGTGCCAGCTCACCACAGGGGGACGAGCAGTACTTC.

The chain uses TRBV7-9 and TRBJ2-3, with TRBD2 matching 16 bases. J lost 3 bases, V lost 5 bases, and 11 bases had no gene match. This CDR3 contains 19 residues. Germline lookup yields CDR1 SEHNR and CDR2 FQNEAQ (reference sequence). For the CDR3, the DNA is TGTGCCAGCAGCACCGGGACTAGCGGGAGGGCCTCGGGTACAGATACGCAGTATTTT. Its protein is CASSTGTSGRASGTDTQYF.